These 11 T cell receptor beta chains were all obtained from the same sample, sequenced in a study of chemoradiotherapy in HPV16-positive cancers. Using immunoSEQ multiplex PCR, the repertoire was profiled, and TCRdb retains in-frame clones only, with some absent. The repertoire holds thousands of clones, with about 88% as singletons. This material was collected from a patient who underwent chemoradiotherapy. The receptors derive from a human donor with HPV-associated anogenital cancer.

The chain carries TRBV19 and TRBJ1-3, with D perhaps TRBD1 (5 bases). V dropped 3 bases and J dropped 0 bases, with 15 bases sitting between them. The germline V gene encodes CDR1 LNHDA and CDR2 SQIVND (reference sequence). This CDR3 contains 17 residues. DNA for the CDR3: TGTGCCAGTAGTATTCCCCCGGGGGTAAGCTCTGGAAACACCATATATTTT. This sequence encodes CASSIPPGVSSGNTIYF.

The rearrangement uses TRBV14 and TRBJ1-2, with no clear D. The germline CDR1 and CDR2 sequences are SGHDN and FVKESK. The CDR3 contains 13 residues. The ends were cut back, 0 bases at V and 8 bases at J, with 10 bases in the middle. This CDR3 reads CASSQDQAFGYTF. The CDR3 DNA sequence: TGTGCCAGCAGCCAAGACCAAGCGTTCGGCTACACCTTC.

The chain employs TRBV7-2 and TRBJ2-5, with 14 bases lining up with TRBD2. Germline CDR1 SGHTA, CDR2 FQGNSA. Trimming removed 5 bases from V and 7 bases from J; junction bases left unmatched: 6. The CDR3 runs 15 residues. The CDR3 region is CASSRLAGGPRTQYF. The CDR3, as DNA: TGTGCCAGCAGCCGACTAGCGGGGGGGCCGAGGACCCAGTACTTC.

V gene TRBV28 combines with J gene TRBJ2-7; no definite D call. CDR3 length: 13 residues. V was pared by 2 bases and J by 5 bases, with 10 bases between. Germline CDR1 and CDR2: MDHEN and SYDVKM. CDR3 amino acids: CASSLSPFDEQYF. The CDR3 DNA reads as TGTGCCAGCAGTTTAAGCCCCTTCGACGAGCAGTACTTC.

This chain joins TRBV6-7 and TRBJ2-3, with a weak D call TRBD2 (6 bases). TRBV6-7 is an ORF, with its function uncertain. Trimming cost V 6 bases and J 1 base, with 32 bases left between them. There are 21 residues in the CDR3. CDR3 nucleotides: TGTGCCAGCAGCCATCAATGGTGCGCGGGGCTTCAAGAGTGGGGCACAGATACGCAGTATTTT. As protein: CASSHQWCAGLQEWGTDTQYF.

This clone was seen a handful of times. The chain is built from TRBV7-6 and TRBJ2-5, with TRBD2 identical over 11 bases. The CDR3 contains 16 residues. The junction had 1 base not matched to a gene; V was cut back by 0 bases and J by 1 base. Germline values: CDR1 SGHVS, CDR2 FNYEAQ. CDR3 sequence reads: CASSLASGRAQETQYF. The CDR3 DNA follows: TGTGCCAGCAGCTTAGCTAGCGGGAGGGCCCAAGAGACCCAGTACTTC.

This clone was seen only once. V and J are TRBV7-9 and TRBJ2-1; TRBD2 matches at 12 bases. Germline loops: CDR1 SEHNR, CDR2 FQNEAQ (reference sequence). Trimming took 5 bases from V and 6 from J; bases not matched to a gene: 5. There are 15 residues in the CDR3. CDR3 amino acids: CASSDSLAGGNEQFF. DNA of the CDR3: TGTGCCAGCAGCGATTCACTAGCGGGAGGCAATGAGCAGTTCTTC.

This clone was detected only once. The chain is built from TRBV11-2 and TRBJ2-1, with a possible D match to TRBD1 (6 bases). Trimming took off 5 bases at V and 0 bases at J, with 11 bases between the two ends. Germline V lookup: CDR1 SGHAT, CDR2 FQNNGV. The CDR3 has 15 residues. CDR3 bases: TGTGCCAGCAGCCTACAGGGAAGCTCCTACAATGAGCAGTTCTTC. Translated: CASSLQGSSYNEQFF.

V is TRBV6-1 and J is TRBJ2-1, with D tentatively TRBD1 (5 bases). CDR3 length equals 15 residues. Germline V lookup: CDR1 MNHNS, CDR2 SASEGT. Trimming took 2 bases from V and 7 from J, leaving 15 bases between them. This CDR3 is CASSEFSRVANEQFF. In nucleotides, the CDR3 is TGTGCCAGCAGTGAATTCTCCAGGGTAGCAAATGAGCAGTTCTTC.

The rearrangement links TRBV2 to TRBJ1-2, with a tentative D call TRBD1 (6 bases). The V and J ends lost 7 bases and 5 bases respectively, with 11 bases between them. Looked up from germline, CDR1 is SNHLY and CDR2 is FYNNEI. This CDR3 region has 12 residues. CDR3 DNA sequence: TGTGCCAGCACCGAGAGGGGGTATGGCTACACCTTC. This sequence encodes CASTERGYGYTF.

J is TRBJ1-5 and V is TRBV2; tentative D call: TRBD1 (5 bases). In germline, CDR1 is SNHLY, CDR2 FYNNEI. V gave up 6 bases and J gave up 2 bases, with 11 bases separating them. The CDR3 totals 14 residues. For the CDR3, the DNA is TGTGCCAGCAGCTTATTGGGGGGCAATCAGCCCCAGCATTTT. Translation gives CASSLLGGNQPQHF.